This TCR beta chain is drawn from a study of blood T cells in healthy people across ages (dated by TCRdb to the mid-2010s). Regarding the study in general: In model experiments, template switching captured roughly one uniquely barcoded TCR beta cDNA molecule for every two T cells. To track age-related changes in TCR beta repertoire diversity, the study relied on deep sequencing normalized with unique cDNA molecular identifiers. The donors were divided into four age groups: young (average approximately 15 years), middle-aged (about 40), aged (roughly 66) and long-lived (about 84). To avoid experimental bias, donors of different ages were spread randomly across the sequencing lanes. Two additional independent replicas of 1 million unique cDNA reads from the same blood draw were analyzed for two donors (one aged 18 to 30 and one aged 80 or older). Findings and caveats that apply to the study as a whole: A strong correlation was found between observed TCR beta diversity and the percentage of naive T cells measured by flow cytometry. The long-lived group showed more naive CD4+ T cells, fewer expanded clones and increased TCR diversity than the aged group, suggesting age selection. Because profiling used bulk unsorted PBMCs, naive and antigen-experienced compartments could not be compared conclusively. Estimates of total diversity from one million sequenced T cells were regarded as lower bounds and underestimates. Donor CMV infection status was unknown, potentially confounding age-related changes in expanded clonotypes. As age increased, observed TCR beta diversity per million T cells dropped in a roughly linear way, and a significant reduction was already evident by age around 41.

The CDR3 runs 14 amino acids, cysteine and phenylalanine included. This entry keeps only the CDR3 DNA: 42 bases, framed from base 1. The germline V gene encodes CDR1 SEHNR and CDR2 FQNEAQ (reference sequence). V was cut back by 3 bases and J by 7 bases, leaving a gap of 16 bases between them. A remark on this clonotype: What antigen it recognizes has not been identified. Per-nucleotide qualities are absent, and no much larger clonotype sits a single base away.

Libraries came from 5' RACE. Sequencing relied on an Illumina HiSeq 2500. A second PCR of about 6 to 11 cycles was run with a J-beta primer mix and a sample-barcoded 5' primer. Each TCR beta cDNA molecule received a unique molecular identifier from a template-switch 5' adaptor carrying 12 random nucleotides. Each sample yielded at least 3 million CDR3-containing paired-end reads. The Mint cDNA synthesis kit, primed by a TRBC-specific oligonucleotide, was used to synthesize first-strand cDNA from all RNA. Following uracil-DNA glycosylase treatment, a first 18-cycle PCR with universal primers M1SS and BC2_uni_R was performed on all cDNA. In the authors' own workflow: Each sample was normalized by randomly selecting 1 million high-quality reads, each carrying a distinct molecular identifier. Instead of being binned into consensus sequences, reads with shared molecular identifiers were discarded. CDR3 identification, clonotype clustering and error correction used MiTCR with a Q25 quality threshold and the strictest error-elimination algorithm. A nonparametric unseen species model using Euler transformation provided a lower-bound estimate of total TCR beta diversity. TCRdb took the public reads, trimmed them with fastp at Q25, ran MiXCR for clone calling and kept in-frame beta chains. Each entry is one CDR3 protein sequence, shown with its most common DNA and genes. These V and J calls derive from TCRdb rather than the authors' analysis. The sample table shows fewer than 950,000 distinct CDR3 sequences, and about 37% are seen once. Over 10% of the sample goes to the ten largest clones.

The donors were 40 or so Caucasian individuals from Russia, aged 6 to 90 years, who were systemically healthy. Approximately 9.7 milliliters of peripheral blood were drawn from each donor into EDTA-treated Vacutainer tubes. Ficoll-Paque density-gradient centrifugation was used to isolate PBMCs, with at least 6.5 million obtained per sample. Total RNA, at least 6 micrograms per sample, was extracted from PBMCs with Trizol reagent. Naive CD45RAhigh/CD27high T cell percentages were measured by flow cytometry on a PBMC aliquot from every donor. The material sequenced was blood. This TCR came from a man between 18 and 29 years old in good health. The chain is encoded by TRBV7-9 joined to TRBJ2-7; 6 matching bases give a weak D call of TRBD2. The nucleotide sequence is TGTGCCAGCAGCTTTCCGGGAGCCTACAATGAGCAGTACTTC. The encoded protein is CASSFPGAYNEQYF.